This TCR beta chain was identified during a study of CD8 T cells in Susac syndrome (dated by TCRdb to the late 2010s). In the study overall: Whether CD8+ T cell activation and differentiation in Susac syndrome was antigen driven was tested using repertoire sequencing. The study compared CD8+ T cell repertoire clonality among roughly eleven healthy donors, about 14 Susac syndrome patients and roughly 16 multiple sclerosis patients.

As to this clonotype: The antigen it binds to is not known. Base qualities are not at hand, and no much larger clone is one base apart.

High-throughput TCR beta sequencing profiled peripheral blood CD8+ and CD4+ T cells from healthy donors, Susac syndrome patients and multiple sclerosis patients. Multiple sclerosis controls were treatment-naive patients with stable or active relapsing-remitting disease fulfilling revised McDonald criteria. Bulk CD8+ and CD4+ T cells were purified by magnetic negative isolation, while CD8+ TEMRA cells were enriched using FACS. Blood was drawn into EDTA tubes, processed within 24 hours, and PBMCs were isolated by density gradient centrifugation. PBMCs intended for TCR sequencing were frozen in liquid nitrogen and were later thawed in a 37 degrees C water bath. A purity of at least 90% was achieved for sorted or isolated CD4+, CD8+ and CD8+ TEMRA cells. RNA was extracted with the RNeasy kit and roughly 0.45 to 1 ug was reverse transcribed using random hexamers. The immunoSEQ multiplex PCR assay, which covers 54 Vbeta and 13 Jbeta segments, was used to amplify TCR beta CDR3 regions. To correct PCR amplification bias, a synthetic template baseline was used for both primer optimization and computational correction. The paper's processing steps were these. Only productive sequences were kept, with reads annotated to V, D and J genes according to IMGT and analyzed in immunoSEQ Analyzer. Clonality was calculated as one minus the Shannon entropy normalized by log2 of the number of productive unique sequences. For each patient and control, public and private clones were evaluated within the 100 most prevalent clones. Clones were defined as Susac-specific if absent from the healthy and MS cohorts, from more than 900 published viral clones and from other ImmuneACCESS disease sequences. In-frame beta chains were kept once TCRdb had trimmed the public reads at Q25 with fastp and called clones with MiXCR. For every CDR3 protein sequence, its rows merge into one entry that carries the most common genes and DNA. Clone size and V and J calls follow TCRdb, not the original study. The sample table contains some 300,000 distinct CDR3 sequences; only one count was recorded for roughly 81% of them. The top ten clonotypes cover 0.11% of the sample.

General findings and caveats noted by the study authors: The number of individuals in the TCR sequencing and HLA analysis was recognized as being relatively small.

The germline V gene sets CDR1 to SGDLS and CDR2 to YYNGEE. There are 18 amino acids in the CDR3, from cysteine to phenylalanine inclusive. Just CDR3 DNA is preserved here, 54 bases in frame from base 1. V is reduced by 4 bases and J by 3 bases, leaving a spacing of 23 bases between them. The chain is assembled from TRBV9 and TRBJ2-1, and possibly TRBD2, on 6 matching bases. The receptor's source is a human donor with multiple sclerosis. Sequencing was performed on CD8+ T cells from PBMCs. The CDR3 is CASSSPIDSGRRYNEQFF. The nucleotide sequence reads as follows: TGTGCCAGCAGCTCCCCAATAGACAGCGGGCGTCGCTACAATGAGCAGTTCTTC. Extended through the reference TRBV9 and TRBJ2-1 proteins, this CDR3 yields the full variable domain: DSGVTQTPKHLITATGQRVTLRCSPRSGDLSVYWYQQSLDQGLQFLIQYYNGEERAKGNILERFSAQQFPDLHSELNLSSLELGDSALYFCASSSPIDSGRRYNEQFFGPGTRLTVL.